The 8 T cell receptor beta chains listed next were all sequenced from one sample in a study of T-cell memory formation after mild COVID-19. TCRdb re-derived calls from the 5' RACE reads in MiXCR, one entry per CDR3 protein. The sample yields about 140,000 distinct CDR3 sequences, about 14% seen once. Sequencing input: PBMCs or a T cell subset sorted from them (not recorded which). The receptors were sampled from an adult woman who had mild COVID-19 (a few samples of this study predate the infection). Cell type and time point are not known.

This clonotype was seen a handful of times. The genes are TRBV5-1 and TRBJ2-2, with D perhaps TRBD1 (7 bases). V was cut by 4 bases and J by 2 bases, with 15 bases left in between. Per germline, CDR1 SGHRS and CDR2 YFSETQ. The CDR3 runs 16 residues. CDR3 nucleotide sequence: TGCGCCAGCAGCCCCCGACAGGGAGGAAACACCGGGGAGCTGTTTTTT. Translating gives CASSPRQGGNTGELFF.

CDR3 DNA sequence: TGCGCCAGCAGCCAAGAGCTTGGGACCACCCTCCCCACTTACGAGCAGTACTTC. This codes for CASSQELGTTLPTYEQYF. This chain connects TRBV4-3 to TRBJ2-7, with D possibly called TRBD1 or TRBD2 (5 bases each). This CDR3 is built from 18 residues. Deletions cut 0 bases from V and 4 bases from J, with 22 bases between. CDR1 LGHNA and CDR2 YSLEER come from the germline V gene.

The chain employs TRBV9 and TRBJ2-2; 7 nucleotides agree with TRBD2. CDR3 size: 15 residues. Germline assignment: CDR1 SGDLS and CDR2 YYNGEE. The V gene end was trimmed by 3 bases and the J gene end by 3 bases; junction bases not matched to a gene: 5. The CDR3 bases are TGTGCCAGCAGCGCCTCTGCGGGAGACACCGGGGAGCTGTTTTTT. Protein sequence: CASSASAGDTGELFF.

This clonotype was seen more than once but under ten times. The gene calls are TRBV4-1 and TRBJ2-7; TRBD1 agrees at 9 bases. With 4 bases clipped from V and 6 bases from J, the junction kept 7 bases outside the gene matches. The CDR3 covers 14 residues. Germline CDR1 and CDR2: MGHRA and YSYEKL. The CDR3 is CASSRGTGNREQYF. CDR3 DNA: TGCGCCAGCAGCCGAGGGACAGGGAATCGCGAGCAGTACTTC.

In this sample, this clonotype turned up a few times. The chain links TRBV24-1 to TRBJ2-1, with D uncertain. The CDR3 totals 13 residues. Germline CDR1 KGHDR, CDR2 SFDVKD. The germline V and J ends were trimmed by 2 bases and 7 bases, with 8 bases remaining between them. The CDR3 loop reads CATSDWGSNEQFF. The CDR3 DNA reads as TGTGCCACCAGTGATTGGGGATCTAATGAGCAGTTCTTC.

The rearrangement links TRBV7-2 to TRBJ2-2, with D perhaps TRBD1 (5 bases). Germline-derived CDR1 and CDR2 are SGHTA and FQGNSA. V was trimmed by 0 bases and J by 3 bases, leaving 8 bases between them. The CDR3 spans 15 residues. CDR3 coding DNA: TGTGCCAGCAGCTTAGCTGGGGCATACACCGGGGAGCTGTTTTTT. Its protein is CASSLAGAYTGELFF. The variable domain in full, completed from reference TRBV7-2 and TRBJ2-2, reads GAGVSQSPSNKVTEKGKDVELRCDPISGHTALYWYRQSLGQGLEFLIYFQGNSAPDKSGLPSDRFSAERTGGSVSTLTIQRTQQEDSAVYLCASSLAGAYTGELFFGEGSRLTVL.

The chain has TRBV2 and TRBJ2-3, with no clear D. The CDR3 spans 13 residues. Trimming took off 3 bases at V and 4 bases at J, with 8 bases between the two ends. Germline V gene lookup returns CDR1 SNHLY and CDR2 FYNNEI. This CDR3 reads CASSDRAADTQYF. As DNA, the CDR3 is TGTGCCAGCAGTGATCGTGCAGCAGATACGCAGTATTTT.

The V gene is TRBV19, the J gene TRBJ1-2; 9 bases match TRBD1. Germline loops: CDR1 LNHDA, CDR2 SQIVND (reference sequence). This CDR3 region has 15 residues. The V segment lost 5 bases and the J segment 8 bases; nucleotides outside the gene matches: 12. The CDR3 protein is CASSSQTGGGWGYTF. CDR3 nucleotide sequence: TGTGCCAGTAGTTCACAAACAGGGGGCGGCTGGGGCTACACCTTC.